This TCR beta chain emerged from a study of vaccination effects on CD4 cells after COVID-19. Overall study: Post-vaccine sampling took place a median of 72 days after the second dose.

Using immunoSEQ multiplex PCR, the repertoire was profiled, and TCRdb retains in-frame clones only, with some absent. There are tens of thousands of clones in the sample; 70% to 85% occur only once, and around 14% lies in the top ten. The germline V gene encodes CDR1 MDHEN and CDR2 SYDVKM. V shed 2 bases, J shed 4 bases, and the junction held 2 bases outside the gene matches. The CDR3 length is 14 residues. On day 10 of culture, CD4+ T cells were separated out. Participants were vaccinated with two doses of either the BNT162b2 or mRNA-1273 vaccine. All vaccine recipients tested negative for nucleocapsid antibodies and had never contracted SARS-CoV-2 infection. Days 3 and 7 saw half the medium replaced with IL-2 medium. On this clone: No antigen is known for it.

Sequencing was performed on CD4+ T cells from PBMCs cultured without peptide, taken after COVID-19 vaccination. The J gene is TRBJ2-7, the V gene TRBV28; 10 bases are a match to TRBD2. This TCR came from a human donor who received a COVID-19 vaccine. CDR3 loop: CASSLLAGAYEQYF. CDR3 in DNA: TGTGCCAGCAGTTTACTAGCGGGGGCTTACGAGCAGTACTTC.